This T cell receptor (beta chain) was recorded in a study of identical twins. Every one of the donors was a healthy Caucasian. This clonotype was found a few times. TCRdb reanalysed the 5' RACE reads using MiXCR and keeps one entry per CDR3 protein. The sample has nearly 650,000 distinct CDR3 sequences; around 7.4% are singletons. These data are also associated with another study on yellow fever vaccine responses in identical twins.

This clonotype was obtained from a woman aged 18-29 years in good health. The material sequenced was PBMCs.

The CDR3 loop is CASSQDRASAGWSNTEAFF. The CDR3 DNA reads TGCGCCAGCAGCCAAGACAGGGCCTCCGCAGGATGGTCGAACACTGAAGCTTTCTTT. The chain carries TRBV4-1 and TRBJ1-1, with D possibly TRBD1 on 5 matching bases. V lost 0 bases and J lost 1, with 21 bases in between. The CDR3 totals 19 residues. The germline V gene encodes CDR1 MGHRA and CDR2 YSYEKL.